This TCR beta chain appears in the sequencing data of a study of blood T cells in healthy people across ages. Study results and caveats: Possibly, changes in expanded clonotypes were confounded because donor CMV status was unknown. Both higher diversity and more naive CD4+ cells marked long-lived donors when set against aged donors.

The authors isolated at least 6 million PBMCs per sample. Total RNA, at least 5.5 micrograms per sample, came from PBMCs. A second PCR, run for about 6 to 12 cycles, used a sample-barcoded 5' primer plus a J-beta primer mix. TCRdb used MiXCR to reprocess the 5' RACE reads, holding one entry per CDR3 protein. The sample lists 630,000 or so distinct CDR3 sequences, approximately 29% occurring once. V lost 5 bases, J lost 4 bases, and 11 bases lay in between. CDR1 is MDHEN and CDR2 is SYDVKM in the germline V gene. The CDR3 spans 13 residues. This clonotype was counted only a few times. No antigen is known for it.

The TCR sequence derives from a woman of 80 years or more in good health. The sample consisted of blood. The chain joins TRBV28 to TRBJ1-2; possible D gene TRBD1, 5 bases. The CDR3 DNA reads TGTGCCAGCAGTAAAGACAGACTCTATGGCTACACCTTC. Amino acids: CASSKDRLYGYTF.